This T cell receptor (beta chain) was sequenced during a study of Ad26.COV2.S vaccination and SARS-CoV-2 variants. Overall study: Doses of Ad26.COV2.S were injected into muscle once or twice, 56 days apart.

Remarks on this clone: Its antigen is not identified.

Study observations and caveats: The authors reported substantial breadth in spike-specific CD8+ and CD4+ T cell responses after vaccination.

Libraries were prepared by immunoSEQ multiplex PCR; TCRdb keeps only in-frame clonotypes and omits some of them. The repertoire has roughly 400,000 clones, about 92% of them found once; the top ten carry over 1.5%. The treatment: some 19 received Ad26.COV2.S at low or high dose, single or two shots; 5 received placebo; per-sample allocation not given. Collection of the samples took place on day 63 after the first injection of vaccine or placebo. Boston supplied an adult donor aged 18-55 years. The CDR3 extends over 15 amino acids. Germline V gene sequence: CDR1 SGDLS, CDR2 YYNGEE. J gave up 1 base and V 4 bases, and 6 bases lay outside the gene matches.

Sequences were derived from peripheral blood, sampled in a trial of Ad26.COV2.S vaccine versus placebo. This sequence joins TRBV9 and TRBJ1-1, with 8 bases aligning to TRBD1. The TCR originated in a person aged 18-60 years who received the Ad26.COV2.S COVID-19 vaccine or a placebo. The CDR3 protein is CASSLTGVWNTEAFF. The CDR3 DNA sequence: TGTGCCAGCAGCCTGACAGGGGTATGGAACACTGAAGCTTTCTTT.